This T cell receptor beta chain originates from a study of T cell clonality in common variable immunodeficiency. The study's findings and limits: Common variable immunodeficiency TCR beta sequences reportedly had fewer deletions and N-nucleotide insertions. Compared with controls, CVID subjects had fewer shared TCRbeta clones.

Patients and controls were mostly of Caucasian heritage. CVID subjects were neither ill nor on immunomodulatory or immunosuppressive medication at sampling. Donors gave roughly 4.5 to 8.5 ml heparinized peripheral whole blood. The CDR3 contains 14 residues. Per the germline V gene, CDR1 is MNHEY and CDR2 is SVGEGT. Trimming removed 5 bases from V and 9 bases from J, with 17 bases in between. This table comes from immunoSEQ multiplex PCR, and its TCRdb copy is limited to in-frame clones, with some not included. The sample contains 15,000 to 20,000 clones, none occurring once; approximately 12% lies in the top ten. This clone was detected only a few times. Its antigen is unidentified. The read terminates 3 residues before the CDR3 end, so the remaining end is supplied by the germline J gene.

The receptor was isolated from a human donor with common variable immunodeficiency. The chain carries TRBV6-2 or TRBV6-3 and TRBJ1-5; tentatively, D is TRBD1 (5 bases). Source material: peripheral blood mononuclear cells. The CDR3 DNA, read in part, is TGTGCCAGCAGTCCTACGGGGGAAGCGGGGCCC. Protein product: CASSPTGEAGP. The entire CDR3 is CASSPTGEAGPQHF.